The sequence of this TCR beta chain was determined in a study of T-cell reconstitution after alpha-beta-depleted transplantation in children. Notes on the study in general: One year after transplant, T-cell counts and diversity came mostly from newly produced T cells. About two months after transplant, alpha-beta T cells reportedly came from several hundred expanded graft clones.

Preparation of the TCRbeta library involved a method that used unique molecular identifiers. One entry per CDR3 protein results from TCRdb running MiXCR on the PCR reads. This sample yields tens of thousands of distinct CDR3 sequences, of which roughly 5% are seen a single time; approximately 20% belongs to the top ten. The germline V gene encodes CDR1 SQVTM and CDR2 ANQGSEA. The CDR3 contains 17 residues. Trimming took 4 bases from V and 5 from J, leaving 26 bases between them. This clonotype was counted at least ten times. Its antigen is still unknown. The sequence derives from a boy younger than two who had a stem cell transplant for acute myeloid leukemia, so the T cells may come from the graft donor. The rearrangement joins TRBV29-1 to TRBJ1-2; TRBD1 is a possible D gene (6 bases). The material sequenced was PBMCs, mostly from graft donor cells, taken 180 days after TCRalphabeta/CD19-depleted stem cell transplant. CDR3 region: CSVGGLTGRGAGYGYTF. The CDR3 DNA sequence: TGCAGCGTTGGAGGCCTGACAGGACGTGGGGCGGGTTATGGCTACACCTTC.